The 7 T cell receptor beta chains below all came from one sample that was sequenced in a study of Ad26.COV2.S vaccination and SARS-CoV-2 variants. Regarding treatment: roughly 18 received Ad26.COV2.S at low or high dose, single or two shots; about 5 received placebo; per-sample allocation not given. The study sampled participants on day 63 after the first vaccine or placebo injection. Profiling relied on immunoSEQ multiplex PCR, and the TCRdb table lists in-frame clones only, not all of them. The sample includes hundreds of thousands of clones, 89% of them seen just once. Sequences were derived from peripheral blood, sampled in a trial of Ad26.COV2.S vaccine versus placebo. Receptor source: a person aged 18 to 65 who received the Ad26.COV2.S COVID-19 vaccine or a placebo.

V and J are TRBV25-1 and TRBJ1-4; tentatively, D is TRBD1 (6 bases). CDR1 MGHDK and CDR2 SYGVNS come from the germline V gene. The CDR3 is 16 amino acids. Trimming cost V 3 bases and J 3 bases, with 14 bases left between them. The CDR3 sequence: CASSEVGAKANEKLFF. The CDR3 region has the DNA TGTGCCAGCAGTGAGGTGGGGGCGAAGGCTAATGAAAAACTGTTTTTT. Based on the CDR3 plus reference TRBV25-1 and TRBJ1-4, the full variable domain is EADIYQTPRYLVIGTGKKITLECSQTMGHDKMYWYQQDPGMELHLIHYSYGVNSTEKGDLSSESTVSRIRTEHFPLTLESARPSHTSQYLCASSEVGAKANEKLFFGSGTQLSVL.

The CDR3 spells CEGREELNTEAFF. The CDR3 coding sequence is TGTGAGGGGAGGGAGGAATTGAACACTGAAGCTTTCTTT. The V and J genes are TRBV30 and TRBJ1-1; the D gene is possibly TRBD1 (5 bases). The germline CDR1 and CDR2 sequences are GTSNPN and SVGIG (reference sequence). The CDR3 covers 13 residues.

This rearrangement joins TRBV7-2 to TRBJ2-7; no firm D call. The CDR3 is made up of 15 amino acids. Germline V lookup: CDR1 SGHTA, CDR2 FQGNSA. V dropped 5 bases and J dropped 0 bases, with 14 bases sitting between them. The DNA for the CDR3 is TGTGCCAGCAGCCCACTCTCTACAGCCTCCTACGAGCAGTACTTC. This encodes CASSPLSTASYEQYF.

This clone is a singleton in its sample. CDR3: CASRLITGPSNQPQHF. For the CDR3, the DNA is TGTGCCAGTAGACTAATAACAGGGCCCTCCAATCAGCCCCAGCATTTT. The V gene is TRBV19, the J gene TRBJ1-5; D is possibly TRBD1 (6 bases). Per germline, CDR1 LNHDA and CDR2 SQIVND (reference sequence). The CDR3 is made up of 16 amino acids. V was shortened by 6 bases and J by 3 bases, with 18 bases between the two germline ends.

The CDR3 DNA is TGTGCCAGCAGATGGGGCCATTCGGGCGAGCAGTACTTC. Translating it yields CASRWGHSGEQYF. The V gene is TRBV6-5, the J gene TRBJ2-7; tentative D call: TRBD1 (5 bases). Germline lookup yields CDR1 MNHEY and CDR2 SVGAGI. The CDR3 has 13 amino acids. Trimming cost V 6 bases and J 6 bases, with 15 bases left between them.

This sequence joins TRBV6-2 or TRBV6-3 and TRBJ2-5; 8 bases match TRBD1. Unmatched junction bases numbered 8, after V lost 4 bases and J lost 7 bases. CDR1 and CDR2 (germline): MNHEY, SVGEGT. The CDR3 is 14 amino acids. CDR3: CASSSLRGLATQYF. As DNA, the CDR3 is TGTGCCAGCAGTTCCCTCAGGGGGCTTGCGACCCAGTACTTC.

The chain carries TRBV5-6 and TRBJ1-2; perhaps TRBD1 as D (5 bases). Trimming took 4 bases from V and 7 from J, leaving 20 bases between them. The CDR3 extends over 15 amino acids. Germline CDR1 SGHDT, CDR2 YYEEEE. The CDR3, as DNA: TGTGCCAGCAGCCCGCAGGGTATCTCGTGGGGTGGCTACACCTTC. Its protein is CASSPQGISWGGYTF.